This T cell receptor (beta chain) emerged from a study of blood T cell repertoires in COVID-19. Germline V gene data show CDR1 as ENHRY and CDR2 as SYGVKD. The length of the CDR3 is 16 residues. V was pared by 10 bases and J by 2 bases, with 13 bases of the junction left unmatched. There are a few counts of this clone. Only in-frame clones appear in the TCRdb table, and some are missing; sequencing was by immunoSEQ multiplex PCR. The table shows some 200,000 clones, with less than 90% occurring only once. Participant reports of clinical history set cohort assignment. This TCR was sampled from a woman aged 45-65 years in a cohort exposed to, infected with or recovered from COVID-19 (not recorded which). Sequenced input: PBMCs or T cells enriched from blood (not recorded which). V and J are TRBV10-3 and TRBJ2-3, with TRBD2 matching over 9 bases. In DNA form, the CDR3 reads TGTGCCACTGGGGAGCGAGCGGGGGGAAACACAGATACGCAGTATTTT. It translates to CATGERAGGNTDTQYF.